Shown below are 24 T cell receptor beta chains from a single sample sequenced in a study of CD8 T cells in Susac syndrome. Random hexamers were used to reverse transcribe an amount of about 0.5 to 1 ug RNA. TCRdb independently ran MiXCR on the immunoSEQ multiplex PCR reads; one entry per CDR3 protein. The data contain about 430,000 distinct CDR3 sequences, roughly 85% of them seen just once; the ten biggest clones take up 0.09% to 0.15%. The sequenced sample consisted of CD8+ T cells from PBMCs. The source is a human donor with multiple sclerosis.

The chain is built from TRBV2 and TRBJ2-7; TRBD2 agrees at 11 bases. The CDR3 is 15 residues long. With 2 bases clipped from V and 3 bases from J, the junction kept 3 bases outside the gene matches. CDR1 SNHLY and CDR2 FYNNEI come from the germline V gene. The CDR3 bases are TGTGCCAGCAGTGAATTAGCGGGAGGGCGCTACGAGCAGTACTTC. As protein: CASSELAGGRYEQYF.

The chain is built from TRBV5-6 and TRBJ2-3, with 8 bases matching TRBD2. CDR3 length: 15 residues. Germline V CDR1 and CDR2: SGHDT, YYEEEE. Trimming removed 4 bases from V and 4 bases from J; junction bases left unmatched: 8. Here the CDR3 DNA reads TGTGCCAGCAGCGGGCCGGGACTAGGAGCAGATACGCAGTATTTT. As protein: CASSGPGLGADTQYF.

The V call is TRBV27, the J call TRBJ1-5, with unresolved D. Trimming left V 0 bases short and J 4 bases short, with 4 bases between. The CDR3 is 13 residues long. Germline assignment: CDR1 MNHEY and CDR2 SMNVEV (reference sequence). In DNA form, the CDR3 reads TGTGCCAGCAGTTTATCCGCAAATCAGCCCCAGCATTTT. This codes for CASSLSANQPQHF.

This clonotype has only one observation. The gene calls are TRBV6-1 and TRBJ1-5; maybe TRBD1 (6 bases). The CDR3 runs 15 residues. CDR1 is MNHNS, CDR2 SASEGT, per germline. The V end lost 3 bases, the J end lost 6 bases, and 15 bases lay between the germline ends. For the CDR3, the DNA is TGTGCCAGCAGTGAGCCGGGACATTCGGGTCAGCCCCAGCATTTT. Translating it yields CASSEPGHSGQPQHF.

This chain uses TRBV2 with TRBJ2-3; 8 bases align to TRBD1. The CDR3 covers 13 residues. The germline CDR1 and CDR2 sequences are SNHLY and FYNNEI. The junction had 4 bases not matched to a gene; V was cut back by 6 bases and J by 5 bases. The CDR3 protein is CASRQGGGDTQYF. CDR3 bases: TGTGCCAGCAGACAGGGGGGAGGAGATACGCAGTATTTT.

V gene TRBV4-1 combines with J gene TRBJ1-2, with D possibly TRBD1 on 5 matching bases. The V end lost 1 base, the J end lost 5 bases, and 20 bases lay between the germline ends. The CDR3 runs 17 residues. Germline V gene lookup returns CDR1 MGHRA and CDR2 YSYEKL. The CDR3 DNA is TGCGCCAGCAGCCAAGCGGGAATTGCAGGGCTCGGGTATGGCTACACCTTC. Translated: CASSQAGIAGLGYGYTF.

CDR3 region: CASSWGQGVRESEAFF. CDR3 DNA sequence: TGCGCCAGCAGCTGGGGACAGGGTGTACGGGAGAGTGAAGCTTTCTTT. This rearrangement joins TRBV4-1 to TRBJ1-1, with TRBD1 identical over 9 bases. The CDR3 consists of 16 residues. CDR1 and CDR2 (germline): MGHRA, YSYEKL. V shed 5 bases, J shed 7 bases, and the junction held 14 bases outside the gene matches.

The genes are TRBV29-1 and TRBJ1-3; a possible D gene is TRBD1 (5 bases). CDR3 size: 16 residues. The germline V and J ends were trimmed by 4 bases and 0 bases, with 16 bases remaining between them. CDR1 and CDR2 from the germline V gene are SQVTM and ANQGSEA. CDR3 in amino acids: CSVGLGGSYSGNTIYF. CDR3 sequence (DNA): TGCAGCGTTGGTTTGGGGGGAAGTTACTCTGGAAACACCATATATTTT. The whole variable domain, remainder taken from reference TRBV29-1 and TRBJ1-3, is SAVISQKPSRDICQRGTSLTIQCQVDSQVTMMFWYRQQPGQSLTLIATANQGSEATYESGFVIDKFPISRPNLTFSTLTVSNMSPEDSSIYLCSVGLGGSYSGNTIYFGEGSWLTVV.

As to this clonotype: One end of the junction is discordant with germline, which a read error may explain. The CDR3 nucleotides are TGCAGTGCGAGAGGTGATGGGGGAAAAGGGGCTGAAGCTTTCTTT. This codes for CSARGDGGKGAEAFF. The chain carries TRBV20-1 and TRBJ1-1; D is possibly TRBD1 (5 bases). The germline V gene has CDR1 DFQATT and CDR2 SNEGSKA (reference sequence). The CDR3 runs to 15 residues.

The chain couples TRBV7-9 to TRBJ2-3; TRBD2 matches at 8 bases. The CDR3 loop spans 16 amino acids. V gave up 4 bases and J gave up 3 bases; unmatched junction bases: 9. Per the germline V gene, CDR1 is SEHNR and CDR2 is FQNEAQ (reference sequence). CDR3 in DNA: TGTGCCAGCAGCTCGGAGCGGGAGTTGGGTACAGATACGCAGTATTTT. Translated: CASSSERELGTDTQYF.

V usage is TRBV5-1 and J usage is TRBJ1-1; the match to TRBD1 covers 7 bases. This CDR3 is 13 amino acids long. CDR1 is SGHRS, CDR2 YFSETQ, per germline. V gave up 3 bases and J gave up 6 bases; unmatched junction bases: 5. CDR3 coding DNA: TGCGCCAGCAGCTCGAATCAGGGGGCTGAAGCTTTCTTT. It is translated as CASSSNQGAEAFF. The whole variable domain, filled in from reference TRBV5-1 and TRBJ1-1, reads KAGVTQTPRYLIKTRGQQVTLSCSPISGHRSVSWYQQTPGQGLQFLFEYFSETQRNKGNFPGRFSGRQFSNSRSEMNVSTLELGDSALYLCASSSNQGAEAFFGQGTRLTVV.

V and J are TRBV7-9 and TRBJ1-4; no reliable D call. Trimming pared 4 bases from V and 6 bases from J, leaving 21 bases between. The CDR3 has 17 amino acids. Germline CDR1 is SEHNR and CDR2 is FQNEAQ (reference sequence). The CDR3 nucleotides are TGTGCCAGCAGCTATCCTATCCGTCCCCAAGATCATGAAAAACTGTTTTTT. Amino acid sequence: CASSYPIRPQDHEKLFF. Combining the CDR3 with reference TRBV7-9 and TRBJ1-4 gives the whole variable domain DTGVSQNPRHKITKRGQNVTFRCDPISEHNRLYWYRQTLGQGPEFLTYFQNEAQLEKSRLLSDRFSAERPKGSFSTLEIQRTEQGDSAMYLCASSYPIRPQDHEKLFFGSGTQLSVL.

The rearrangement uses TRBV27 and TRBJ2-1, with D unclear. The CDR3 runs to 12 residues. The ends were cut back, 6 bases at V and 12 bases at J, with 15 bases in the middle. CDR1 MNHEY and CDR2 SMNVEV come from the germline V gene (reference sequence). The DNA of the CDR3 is TGTGCCAGCAGCCCTATACCGGTAGTGCAGTTCTTC. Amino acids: CASSPIPVVQFF.

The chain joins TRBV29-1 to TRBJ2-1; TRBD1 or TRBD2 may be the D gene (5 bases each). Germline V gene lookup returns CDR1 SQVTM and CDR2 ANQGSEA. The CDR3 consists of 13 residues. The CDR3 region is CRGDGDGMNEQFF. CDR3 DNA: TGCAGGGGGGATGGGGATGGGATGAATGAGCAGTTCTTC.

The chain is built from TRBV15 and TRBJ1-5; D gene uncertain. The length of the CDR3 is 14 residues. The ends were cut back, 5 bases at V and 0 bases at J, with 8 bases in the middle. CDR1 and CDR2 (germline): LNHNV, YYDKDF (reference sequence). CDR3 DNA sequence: TGTGCCACCAGCGGAGCGGATAGCAATCAGCCCCAGCATTTT. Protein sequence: CATSGADSNQPQHF.

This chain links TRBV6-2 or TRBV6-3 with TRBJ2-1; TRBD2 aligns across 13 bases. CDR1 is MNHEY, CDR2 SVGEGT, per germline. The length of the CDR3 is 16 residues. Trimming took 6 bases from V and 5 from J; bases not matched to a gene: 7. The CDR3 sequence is CASSGLAGEHDNEQFF. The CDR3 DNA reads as TGTGCCAGCAGCGGACTAGCGGGAGAGCACGACAATGAGCAGTTCTTC.

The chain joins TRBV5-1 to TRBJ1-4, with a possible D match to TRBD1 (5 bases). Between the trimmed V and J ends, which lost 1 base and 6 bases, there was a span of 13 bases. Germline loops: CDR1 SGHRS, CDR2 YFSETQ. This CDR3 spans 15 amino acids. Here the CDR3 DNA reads TGCGCCAGCAGCTTGTGGGGGGTTCTCGATGAAAAACTGTTTTTT. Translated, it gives CASSLWGVLDEKLFF.

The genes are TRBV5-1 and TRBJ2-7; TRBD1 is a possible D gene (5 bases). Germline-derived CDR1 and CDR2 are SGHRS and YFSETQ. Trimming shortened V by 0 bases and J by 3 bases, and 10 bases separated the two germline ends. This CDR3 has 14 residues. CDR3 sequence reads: CASSLGQSNYEQYF. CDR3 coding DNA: TGCGCCAGCAGCTTGGGACAGTCTAACTACGAGCAGTACTTC.

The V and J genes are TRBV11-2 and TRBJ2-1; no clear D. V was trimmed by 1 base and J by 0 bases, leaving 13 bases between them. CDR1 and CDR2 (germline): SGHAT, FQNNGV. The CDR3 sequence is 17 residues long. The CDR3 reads CASSLAPQVSSYNEQFF. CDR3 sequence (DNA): TGTGCCAGCAGCTTAGCCCCGCAGGTGAGCTCCTACAATGAGCAGTTCTTC. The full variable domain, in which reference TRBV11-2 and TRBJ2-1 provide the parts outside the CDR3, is EAGVAQSPRYKIIEKRQSVAFWCNPISGHATLYWYQQILGQGPKLLIQFQNNGVVDDSQLPKDRFSAERLKGVDSTLKIQPAKLEDSAVYLCASSLAPQVSSYNEQFFGPGTRLTVL.

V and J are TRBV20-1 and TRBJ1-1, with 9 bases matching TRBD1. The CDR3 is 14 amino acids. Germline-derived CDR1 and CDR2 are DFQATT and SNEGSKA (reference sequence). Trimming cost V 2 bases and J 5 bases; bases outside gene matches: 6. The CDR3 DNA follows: TGCAGTGCTAGACCGGGACAGGGCGGGACTGAAGCTTTCTTT. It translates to CSARPGQGGTEAFF.

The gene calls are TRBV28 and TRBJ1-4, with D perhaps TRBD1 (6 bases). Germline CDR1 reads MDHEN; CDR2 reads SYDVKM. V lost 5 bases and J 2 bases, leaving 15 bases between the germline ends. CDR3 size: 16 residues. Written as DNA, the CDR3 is TGTGCCAGCAGTCCCACAGGGTATCGGACTAATGAAAAACTGTTTTTT. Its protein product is CASSPTGYRTNEKLFF.

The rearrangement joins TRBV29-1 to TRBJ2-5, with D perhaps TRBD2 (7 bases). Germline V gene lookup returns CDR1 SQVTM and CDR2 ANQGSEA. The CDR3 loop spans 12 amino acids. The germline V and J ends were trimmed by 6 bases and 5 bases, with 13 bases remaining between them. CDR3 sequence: CSVRGAVETQYF. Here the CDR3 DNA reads TGCAGCGTCCGGGGGGCCGTGGAGACCCAGTACTTC.

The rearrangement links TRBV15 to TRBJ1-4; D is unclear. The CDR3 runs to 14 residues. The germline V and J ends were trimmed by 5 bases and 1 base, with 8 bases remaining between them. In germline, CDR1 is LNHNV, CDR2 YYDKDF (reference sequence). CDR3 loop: CATSFEETNEKLFF. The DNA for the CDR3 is TGTGCCACCAGCTTCGAAGAAACTAATGAAAAACTGTTTTTT.

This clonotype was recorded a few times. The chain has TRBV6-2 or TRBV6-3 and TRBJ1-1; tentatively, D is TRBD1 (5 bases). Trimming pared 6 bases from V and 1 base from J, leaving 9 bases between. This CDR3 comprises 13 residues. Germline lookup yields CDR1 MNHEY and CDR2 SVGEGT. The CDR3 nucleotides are TGTGCCAGCAGAGACAGAGAGAACACTGAAGCTTTCTTT. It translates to CASRDRENTEAFF.